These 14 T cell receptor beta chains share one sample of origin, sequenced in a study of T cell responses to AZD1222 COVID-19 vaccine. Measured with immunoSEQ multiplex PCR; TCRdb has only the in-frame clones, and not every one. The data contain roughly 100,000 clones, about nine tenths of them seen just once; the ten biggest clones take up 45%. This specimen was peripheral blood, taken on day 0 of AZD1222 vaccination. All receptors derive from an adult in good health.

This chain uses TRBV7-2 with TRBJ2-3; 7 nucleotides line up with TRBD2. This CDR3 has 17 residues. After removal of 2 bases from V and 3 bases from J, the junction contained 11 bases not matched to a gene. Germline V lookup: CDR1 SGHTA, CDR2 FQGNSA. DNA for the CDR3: TGTGCCAGCAGCTTAATTGGCGGGAGCGGAAGGACAGATACGCAGTATTTT. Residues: CASSLIGGSGRTDTQYF.

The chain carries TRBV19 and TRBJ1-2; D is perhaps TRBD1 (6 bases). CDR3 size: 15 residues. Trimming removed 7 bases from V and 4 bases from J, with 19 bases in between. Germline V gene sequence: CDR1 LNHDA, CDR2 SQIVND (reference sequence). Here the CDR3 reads CASNHGGAEGYGYTF. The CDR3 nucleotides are TGTGCCAGTAATCATGGGGGGGCGGAGGGCTATGGCTACACCTTC.

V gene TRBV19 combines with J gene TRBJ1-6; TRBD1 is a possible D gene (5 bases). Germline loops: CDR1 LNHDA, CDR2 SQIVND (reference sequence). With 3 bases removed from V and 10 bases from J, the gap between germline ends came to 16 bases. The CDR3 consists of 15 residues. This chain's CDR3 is CASSIGTDVRSPLHF. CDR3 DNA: TGTGCCAGTAGTATCGGGACCGATGTCCGATCACCCCTCCACTTT.

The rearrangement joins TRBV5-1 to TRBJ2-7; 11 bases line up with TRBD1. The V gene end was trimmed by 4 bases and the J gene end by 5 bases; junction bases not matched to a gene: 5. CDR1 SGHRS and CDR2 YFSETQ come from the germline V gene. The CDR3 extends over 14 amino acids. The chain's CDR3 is CASSPGTGGHEQYF. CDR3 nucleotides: TGCGCCAGCAGCCCCGGGACAGGGGGACACGAGCAGTACTTC. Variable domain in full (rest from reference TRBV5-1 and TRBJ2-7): KAGVTQTPRYLIKTRGQQVTLSCSPISGHRSVSWYQQTPGQGLQFLFEYFSETQRNKGNFPGRFSGRQFSNSRSEMNVSTLELGDSALYLCASSPGTGGHEQYFGPGTRLTVT.

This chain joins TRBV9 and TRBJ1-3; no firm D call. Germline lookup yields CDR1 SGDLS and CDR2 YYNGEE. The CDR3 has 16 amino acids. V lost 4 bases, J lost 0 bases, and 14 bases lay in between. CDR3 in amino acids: CASSPTPASSGNTIYF. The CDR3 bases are TGTGCCAGCAGCCCGACGCCGGCATCCTCTGGAAACACCATATATTTT.

The CDR3 is CASTNGPYEQYF. CDR3 bases: TGTGCCAGTACTAACGGCCCCTACGAGCAGTACTTC. The chain couples TRBV19 to TRBJ2-7; unclear D gene. V lost 7 bases to trimming and J lost 2 bases, with 9 bases between them. The germline V gene has CDR1 LNHDA and CDR2 SQIVND (reference sequence). This CDR3 spans 12 amino acids.

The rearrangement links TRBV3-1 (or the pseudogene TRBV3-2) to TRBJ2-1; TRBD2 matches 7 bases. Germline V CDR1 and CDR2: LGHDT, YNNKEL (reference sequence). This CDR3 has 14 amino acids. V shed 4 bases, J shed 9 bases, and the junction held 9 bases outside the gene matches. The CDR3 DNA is TGTGCCAGCAGCCTAACGACTAGCAGCGGTGAGCAGTTCTTC. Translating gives CASSLTTSSGEQFF.

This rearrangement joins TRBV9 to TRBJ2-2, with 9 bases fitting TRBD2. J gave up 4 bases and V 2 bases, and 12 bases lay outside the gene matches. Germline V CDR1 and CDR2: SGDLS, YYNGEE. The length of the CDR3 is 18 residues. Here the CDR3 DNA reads TGTGCCAGCAGCGTCCCCCTACATGGCGGGAGGGGCACCGGGGAGCTGTTTTTT. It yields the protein CASSVPLHGGRGTGELFF.

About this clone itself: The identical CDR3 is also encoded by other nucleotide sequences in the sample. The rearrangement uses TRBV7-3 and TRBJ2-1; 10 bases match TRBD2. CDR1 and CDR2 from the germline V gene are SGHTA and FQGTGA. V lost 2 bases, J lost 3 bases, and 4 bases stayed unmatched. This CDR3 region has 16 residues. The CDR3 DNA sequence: TGTGCCAGCAGCTTAGCCCCTAGCGGGAGCTACAATGAGCAGTTCTTC. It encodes CASSLAPSGSYNEQFF.

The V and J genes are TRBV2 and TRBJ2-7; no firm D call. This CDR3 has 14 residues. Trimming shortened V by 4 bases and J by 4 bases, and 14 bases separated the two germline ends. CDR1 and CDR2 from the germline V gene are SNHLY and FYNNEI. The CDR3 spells CASSGSSQEYEQYF. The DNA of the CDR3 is TGTGCCAGCAGTGGCTCTAGTCAGGAATACGAGCAGTACTTC. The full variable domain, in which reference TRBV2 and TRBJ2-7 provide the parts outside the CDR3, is EPEVTQTPSHQVTQMGQEVILRCVPISNHLYFYWYRQILGQKVEFLVSFYNNEISEKSEIFDDQFSVERPDGSNFTLKIRSTKLEDSAMYFCASSGSSQEYEQYFGPGTRLTVT.

The chain's CDR3 is CASSHGGIGRNEQFF. CDR3 coding DNA: TGTGCCAGCAGCCACGGGGGGATAGGGAGGAATGAGCAGTTCTTC. The chain is built from TRBV3-1 (or the pseudogene TRBV3-2) and TRBJ2-1, with TRBD2 identical over 7 bases. With V trimmed by 3 bases and J by 7 bases, 9 bases remained unmatched. The germline V gene encodes CDR1 LGHDT and CDR2 YNNKEL (reference sequence). The CDR3 spans 15 residues.

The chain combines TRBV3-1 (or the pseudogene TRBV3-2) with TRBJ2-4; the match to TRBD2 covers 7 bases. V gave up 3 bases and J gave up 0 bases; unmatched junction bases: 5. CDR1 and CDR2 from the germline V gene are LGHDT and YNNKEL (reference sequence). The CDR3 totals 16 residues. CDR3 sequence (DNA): TGTGCCAGCAGCCACCGACTAGCCGAAGCCAAAAACATTCAGTACTTC. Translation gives CASSHRLAEAKNIQYF.

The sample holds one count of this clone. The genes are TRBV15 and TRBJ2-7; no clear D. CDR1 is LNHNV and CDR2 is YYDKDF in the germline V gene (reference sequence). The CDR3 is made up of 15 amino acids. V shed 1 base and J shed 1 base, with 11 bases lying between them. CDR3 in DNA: TGTGCCACCAGCAGAGCATCGGCGGTGTCCTACGAGCAGTACTTC. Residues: CATSRASAVSYEQYF.

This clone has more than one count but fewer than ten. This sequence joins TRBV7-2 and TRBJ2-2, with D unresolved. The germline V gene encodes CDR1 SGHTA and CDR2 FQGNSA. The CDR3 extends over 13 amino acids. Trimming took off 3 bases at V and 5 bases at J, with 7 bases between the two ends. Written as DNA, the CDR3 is TGTGCCAGCAGCTTCCATGGGACCGGGGAGCTGTTTTTT. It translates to CASSFHGTGELFF.